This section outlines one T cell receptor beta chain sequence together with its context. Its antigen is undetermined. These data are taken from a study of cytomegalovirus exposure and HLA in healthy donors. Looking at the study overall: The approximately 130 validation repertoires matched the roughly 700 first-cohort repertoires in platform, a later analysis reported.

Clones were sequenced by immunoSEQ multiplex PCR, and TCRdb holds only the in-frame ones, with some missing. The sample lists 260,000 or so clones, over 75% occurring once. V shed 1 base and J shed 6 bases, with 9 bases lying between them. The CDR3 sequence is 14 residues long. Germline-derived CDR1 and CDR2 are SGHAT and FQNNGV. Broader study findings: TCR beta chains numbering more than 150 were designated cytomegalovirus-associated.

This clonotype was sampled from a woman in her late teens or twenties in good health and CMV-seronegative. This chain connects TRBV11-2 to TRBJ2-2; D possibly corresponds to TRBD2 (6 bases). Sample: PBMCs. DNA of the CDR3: TGTGCCAGCAGCTTAGGACTAGGGGCCGGGGAGCTGTTTTTT. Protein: CASSLGLGAGELFF.